Sample share makes the clone carrying this T cell receptor beta chain medium-sized (0.01 to 0.1%). The antigen is unknown. 5'RACE generated cDNA with 10-nucleotide random UMIs. MiXCR, run by TCRdb on the 5' RACE reads, gives a single entry per CDR3 protein. The data contain under 75,000 distinct CDR3 sequences, around 3% of them singletons. Unsorted libraries were derived from 2 million PBMCs stored at -80 C. Trimming left V 0 bases short and J 6 bases short, with 22 bases between. The CDR3 has 18 residues. CDR1 is SGHKS, CDR2 YYEKEE, per germline (reference sequence). The data belong to a study of neurological immune-mediated disorders. Study context: A relapsing-remitting course was seen in most of the 34 multiple sclerosis patients and a secondary progressive course in 3. Study-wide findings and caveats: In HTLV-1-associated myelopathy, TCR clonal expansion was greatest, and in multiple sclerosis it was least, below healthy controls.

This chain connects TRBV5-5 to TRBJ2-1, with D unresolved. Sequenced sample: PBMCs. This TCR was sampled from a woman aged 45-60 years with multiple sclerosis. As DNA, the CDR3 is TGTGCCAGCAGCTTGGCCTTTTTTGGTATCTCCGCCACCAATGAGCAGTTCTTC. This codes for CASSLAFFGISATNEQFF. Combining the CDR3 with reference TRBV5-5 and TRBJ2-1 gives the whole variable domain DAGVTQSPTHLIKTRGQQVTLRCSPISGHKSVSWYQQVLGQGPQFIFQYYEKEERGRGNFPDRFSARQFPNYSSELNVNALLLGDSALYLCASSLAFFGISATNEQFFGPGTRLTVL.